The rows below give T cell receptor beta chains drawn from one sample of a study of cytomegalovirus exposure and HLA in healthy donors. Profiled with immunoSEQ multiplex PCR; TCRdb holds only in-frame clones, not every one. Of tens of thousands of clones listed, about 95% are singletons. Sequencing input: PBMCs. The source is a man younger than 35 in good health and CMV-seronegative. Each CDR3 is given with its conserved first and last residue. A D gene is named only where the DNA matches it firmly. Not every row has a clone size; where given, it reads once, few, many or a size class.

J gene | clone size | V gene | D gene | CDR3 protein | CDR3 DNA
TRBJ1-3 | once | TRBV19 | NA | CASSFLGQGNTIYF | TGTGCCAGTAGTTTCCTGGGGCAAGGAAACACCATATATTTT
TRBJ2-3 | NA | TRBV6-6 | NA | CASRRGGGVDTQYF | TGTGCCAGCAGAAGAGGAGGGGGCGTAGATACGCAGTATTTT
TRBJ1-5 | NA | TRBV28 | TRBD1 | CASSRLPGTGVQPQHF | TGTGCCAGCAGTCGCCTCCCCGGGACAGGAGTTCAGCCCCAGCATTTT
TRBJ1-4 | NA | TRBV5-4 | NA | CASSSTEGGDNEKLFF | TGTGCCAGCAGCTCTACGGAAGGGGGTGATAATGAAAAACTGTTTTTT
TRBJ1-3 | once | TRBV19 | TRBD1 | CASSRGTGASGNTIYF | TGTGCCAGTAGTAGGGGGACAGGGGCCTCTGGAAACACCATATATTTT
TRBJ2-1 | NA | TRBV2 | TRBD2 | CASSWRENVNEQFF | TGTGCCAGCAGTTGGCGGGAGAACGTCAATGAGCAGTTCTTC
TRBJ2-7 | NA | TRBV5-4 | TRBD1 | CASRLGQSYEQYF | TGTGCCAGCAGGCTGGGACAGTCCTACGAGCAGTACTTC
TRBJ1-2 | NA | TRBV27 | NA | CASSFRGAHGYTF | TGTGCCAGCAGTTTCCGGGGGGCGCATGGCTACACCTTC
TRBJ1-1 | NA | TRBV30 | TRBD1 | CAWRTPGTGAELKAFF | TGTGCCTGGAGGACCCCCGGGACAGGGGCCGAACTAAAAGCTTTCTTT
TRBJ2-7 | NA | TRBV5-1 | TRBD2 | CASSLYGLAGYYEQYF | TGCGCCAGCAGCTTGTATGGACTAGCGGGTTACTACGAGCAGTACTTC
TRBJ2-1 | NA | TRBV7-2 | NA | CASSLETGEQFF | TGTGCCAGCAGCTTAGAAACAGGAGAGCAGTTCTTC
TRBJ2-7 | NA | TRBV10-3 | NA | CAIRDSRSSYEQYF | TGTGCCATCAGGGACAGCCGTAGCTCCTACGAGCAGTACTTC
TRBJ1-1 | NA | TRBV7-9 | NA | CASSLPGGYTEAFF | TGTGCCAGCAGCTTGCCGGGGGGTTACACTGAAGCTTTCTTT
TRBJ1-2 | NA | TRBV30 | NA | CAWVRDIQGYTF | TGTGCCTGGGTCAGGGACATCCAGGGCTACACCTTC
TRBJ1-2 | NA | TRBV19 | NA | CASSIFPDGYTF | TGTGCCAGTAGTATTTTCCCGGATGGCTACACCTTC
TRBJ1-1 | NA | TRBV5-1 | NA | CASSLGSQGAEAFF | TGCGCCAGCAGCTTGGGCTCTCAAGGGGCTGAAGCTTTCTTT
TRBJ1-3 | once | TRBV27 | NA | CATRDTLRNTIYF | TGTGCCACCCGGGACACTCTGCGAAACACCATATATTTT
TRBJ1-5 | NA | TRBV7-9 | NA | CASSLGTLNQPQHF | TGTGCCAGCAGCTTAGGGACACTAAATCAGCCCCAGCATTTT
TRBJ2-7 | NA | TRBV27 | TRBD1 | CASSSRDRARFVDEQYF | TGTGCCAGCAGTTCCCGGGACAGGGCTAGGTTTGTGGACGAGCAGTACTTC
TRBJ2-1 | NA | TRBV30 | TRBD2 | CAWNPGGGNEQFF | TGTGCCTGGAACCCGGGAGGAGGCAATGAGCAGTTCTTC
TRBJ1-2 | NA | TRBV7-9 | NA | CASSFDTGIHGYTF | TGTGCCAGCAGCTTCGACACAGGGATCCATGGCTACACCTTC
TRBJ1-4 | NA | TRBV7-8 | TRBD1 | CASSLQTGATNEKLFF | TGTGCCAGCAGCTTACAGACAGGGGCAACTAATGAAAAACTGTTTTTT
TRBJ2-3 | NA | TRBV27 | TRBD2 | CASSSRLAEYPDTQYF | TGTGCCAGCAGTTCACGACTAGCGGAGTATCCAGATACGCAGTATTTT
TRBJ1-2 | NA | TRBV6-5 | NA | CASSYSILSGNGYTF | TGTGCCAGCAGTTACTCGATTCTGTCGGGGAACGGCTACACCTTC
TRBJ1-5 | NA | TRBV6-1 | TRBD1 | CASSGGTGSQPQHF | TGTGCCAGCAGTGGGGGGACAGGGAGTCAGCCCCAGCATTTT
TRBJ2-7 | NA | TRBV7-9 | TRBD2 | CASGLAGPYEQYF | TGTGCCAGCGGACTAGCGGGCCCCTACGAGCAGTACTTC
TRBJ1-4 | NA | TRBV5-1 | TRBD1 | CASSPGQGDEKLFF | TGCGCCAGCAGCCCGGGACAGGGGGATGAAAAACTGTTTTTT